This is a list of T cell receptor beta chains from one sample in a study of T cell repertoires in cytomegalovirus infection. TCRdb fed the reads into MiXCR, producing one record per CDR3 protein. The data show 480,000 or so distinct CDR3 sequences, around 11% seen once. The sample comprised PBMCs. The receptors stem from a human donor in good health (CMV status not recorded). Some clones in this sample may be carry-over from other donors' samples. Both conserved end residues are part of each CDR3. Fields, in order: CDR3 DNA, CDR3 protein, J gene, D gene, V gene, clone size. D genes are given only for firm matches. Clone sizes are given selectively: once, few, many, or a class where the clone is expanded.

TGTGCCATCAGTGAAGGAGGGACCAATCAGCCCCAGCATTTT CAISEGGTNQPQHF TRBJ1-5 NA TRBV10-3 many
TGTGCCATCAGTGCCGACAAGGGGTCCCAGCATTTT CAISADKGSQHF TRBJ1-5 NA TRBV10-3 many
TGTGCCAGCAGAGGACAGGGGGAAGACTACGAGCAGTACTTC CASRGQGEDYEQYF TRBJ2-7 TRBD1 TRBV12-3/TRBV12-4 NA
TGTGCCACCTACTCCGGGACAGCGAACACCGGGGAGCTGTTTTTT CATYSGTANTGELFF TRBJ2-2 TRBD1 TRBV10-3 many
TGTGCCAGCACGAATAGCTTAGCGGGACTAGCGGGAGAAGAGACCCAGTACTTC CASTNSLAGLAGEETQYF TRBJ2-5 TRBD2 TRBV28 NA
TGTGCCAGCAGTGAATTTAACTCTGGGGCCAACGTCCTGACTTTC CASSEFNSGANVLTF TRBJ2-6 NA TRBV25-1 many
TGTGCCAGCAGCTTAGTCGGCGGGAGGGCCAGTGAGCAGTTCTTC CASSLVGGRASEQFF TRBJ2-1 TRBD2 TRBV7-2 many
TGTGCCTCGCGTCCCCCGACAGGGAAGGAAAATGGCAGATATGGCTACACCTTC CASRPPTGKENGRYGYTF TRBJ1-2 TRBD1 TRBV6-2/TRBV6-3 many
TGTGCCAGCAGTCTCACCGGGGGGCAGGGAGGTAACTATGGCTACACCTTC CASSLTGGQGGNYGYTF TRBJ1-2 NA TRBV2 few
TGCAGCGATAGGGGACTAGCGGCCCCAGCGACCCAGTACTTC CSDRGLAAPATQYF TRBJ2-5 TRBD2 TRBV29-1 NA
TGTGCCAGCAGCCAGGACACTCGGGCTTTCTTT CASSQDTRAFF TRBJ1-1 NA TRBV11-2 many
TGCGCCAGCAGTCAATCAGGAGGGGACGGCTACACCTTC CASSQSGGDGYTF TRBJ1-2 NA TRBV23-1 many
TGTGCCAGCAGCTTAGGGTTACCAAGCTCCTACGAGCAGTACTTC CASSLGLPSSYEQYF TRBJ2-7 NA TRBV7-9 many
TGTGCCAGCAGCTTTTGGGAGCTGAACACTGAAGCTTTCTTT CASSFWELNTEAFF TRBJ1-1 NA TRBV5-5 many
TGCAGCGTTGTGGGACAGGCGTTGAACACTGAAGCTTTCTTT CSVVGQALNTEAFF TRBJ1-1 TRBD1 TRBV29-1 NA
TGCAGTGCTAGGATCTCTGGGGCCAACGTCCTGACTTTC CSARISGANVLTF TRBJ2-6 NA TRBV20-1 NA
TGTGCCAGCAGACTAGCGGGAGGGGTCGGGGAGCTGTTTTTT CASRLAGGVGELFF TRBJ2-2 TRBD2 TRBV28 many
TGTGCCAGCAGCTTAACAGGGGGCGGCCTTGGAATGTTGGACGGCTACACCTTC CASSLTGGGLGMLDGYTF TRBJ1-2 TRBD1 TRBV11-1 many
TGCAGTGCTAGGTCTCGTTCTGATGCTACTCGGTTGTATGAGCAGTTCTTC CSARSRSDATRLYEQFF TRBJ2-1 NA TRBV20-1 few
TGTGCCAGCAGCTTGGAGAGGCTTTACAATGAGCAGTTCTTC CASSLERLYNEQFF TRBJ2-1 NA TRBV5-4 few
TGTGCCAGCGGAGACAGGGGGGCTGACGAGCAGTACTTC CASGDRGADEQYF TRBJ2-7 TRBD1 TRBV28 many
TGTGCCAGCAGCTTGAACAGGGTAGGAGATACGCAGTATTTT CASSLNRVGDTQYF TRBJ2-3 NA TRBV7-2 many